This entry concerns a single T cell receptor beta chain. Authors' processing steps: Reference gene primer amplification gave estimated nucleated cell counts. Sequencing was performed with immunoSEQ multiplex PCR; in TCRdb, only in-frame clones are kept and a portion is missing. V and J calls and clone size are copied from that table; D and trimming were computed from the DNA. The data contain roughly 350,000 clones, about nine tenths of them singletons. Deletions cut 4 bases from V and 3 bases from J, with 12 bases between. CDR1 and CDR2 (germline): ENHRY, SYGVKD. CDR3 length: 14 amino acids. The data were obtained in a study of blood T cell repertoires in COVID-19. About the research overall: Nucleic acid was either cDNA or gDNA, and it came from T cells, B-cell-depleted T cells, or PBMCs.

Seattle enrolled patients during active infection and tracked them longitudinally. This TCR derives from a woman between 65 and 79 years old with COVID-19, enrolled during active disease. Input material: peripheral blood. The chain recombines TRBV10-3 with TRBJ1-1; D remains unclear. Written as DNA, the CDR3 is TGTGCCATCAGTGCCGGCCCGGGGTACACTGAAGCTTTCTTT. It specifies CAISAGPGYTEAFF.